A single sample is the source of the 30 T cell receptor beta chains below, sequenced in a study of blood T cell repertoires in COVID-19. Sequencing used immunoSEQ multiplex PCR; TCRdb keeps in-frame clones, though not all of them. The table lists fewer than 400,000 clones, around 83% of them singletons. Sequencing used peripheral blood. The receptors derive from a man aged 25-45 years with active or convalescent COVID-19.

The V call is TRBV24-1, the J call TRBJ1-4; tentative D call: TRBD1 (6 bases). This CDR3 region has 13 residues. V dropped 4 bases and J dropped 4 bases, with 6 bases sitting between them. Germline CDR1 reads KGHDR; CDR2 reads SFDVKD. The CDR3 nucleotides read TGTGCCACCAGTGAGGACAGTAATGAAAAACTGTTTTTT. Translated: CATSEDSNEKLFF.

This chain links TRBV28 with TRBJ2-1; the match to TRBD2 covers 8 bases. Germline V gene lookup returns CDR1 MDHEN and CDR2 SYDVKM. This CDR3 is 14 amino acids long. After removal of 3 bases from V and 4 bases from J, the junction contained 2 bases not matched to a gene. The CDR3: CASSLSGGYNEQFF. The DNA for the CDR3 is TGTGCCAGCAGTTTGAGCGGGGGTTACAATGAGCAGTTCTTC.

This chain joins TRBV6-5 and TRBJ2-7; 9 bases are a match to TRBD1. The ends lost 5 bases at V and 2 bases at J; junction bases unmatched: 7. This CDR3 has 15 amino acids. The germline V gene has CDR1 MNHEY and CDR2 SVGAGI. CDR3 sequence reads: CASSRDREIAYEQYF. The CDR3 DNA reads TGTGCCAGCAGTCGGGACAGGGAAATTGCCTACGAGCAGTACTTC.

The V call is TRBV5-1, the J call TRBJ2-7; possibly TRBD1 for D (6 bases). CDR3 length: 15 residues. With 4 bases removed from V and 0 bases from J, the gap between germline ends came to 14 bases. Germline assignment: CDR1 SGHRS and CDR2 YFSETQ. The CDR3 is CASSRSGTNSYEQYF. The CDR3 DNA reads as TGCGCCAGCAGCCGATCCGGGACAAACTCCTACGAGCAGTACTTC.

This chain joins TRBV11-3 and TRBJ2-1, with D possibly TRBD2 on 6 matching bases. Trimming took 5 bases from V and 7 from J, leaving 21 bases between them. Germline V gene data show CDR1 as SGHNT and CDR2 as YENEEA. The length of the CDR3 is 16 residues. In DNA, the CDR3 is TGTGCCAGCAGCCTCCTCCGAGGAGGGGTGGGGAATGAGCAGTTCTTC. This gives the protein CASSLLRGGVGNEQFF.

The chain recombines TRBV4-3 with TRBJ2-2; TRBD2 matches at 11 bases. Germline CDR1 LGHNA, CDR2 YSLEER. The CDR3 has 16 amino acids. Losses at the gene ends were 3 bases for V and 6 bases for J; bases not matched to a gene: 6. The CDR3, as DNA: TGCGCCAGCAGCCACCCGCTAGCGGGAGGACCCGGGGAGCTGTTTTTT. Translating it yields CASSHPLAGGPGELFF.

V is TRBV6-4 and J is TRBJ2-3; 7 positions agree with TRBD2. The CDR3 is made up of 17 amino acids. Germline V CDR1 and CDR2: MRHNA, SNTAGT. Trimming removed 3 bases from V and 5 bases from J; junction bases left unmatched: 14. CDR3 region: CASSERVARREGDTQYF. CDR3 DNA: TGTGCCAGCAGTGAGAGAGTTGCGAGGAGGGAGGGAGATACGCAGTATTTT.

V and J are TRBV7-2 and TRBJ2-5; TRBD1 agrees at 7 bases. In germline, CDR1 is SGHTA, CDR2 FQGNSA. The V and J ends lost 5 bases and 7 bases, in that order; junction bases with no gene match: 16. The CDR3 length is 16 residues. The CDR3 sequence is CASSASTGSIGGTQYF. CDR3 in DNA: TGTGCCAGCAGCGCCTCGACAGGGTCCATAGGGGGGACCCAGTACTTC.

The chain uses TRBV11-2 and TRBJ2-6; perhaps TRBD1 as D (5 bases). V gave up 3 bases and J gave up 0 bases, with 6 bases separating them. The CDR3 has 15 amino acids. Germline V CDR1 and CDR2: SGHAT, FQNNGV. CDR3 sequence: CASSLDNSGANVLTF. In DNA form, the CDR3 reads TGTGCCAGCAGCTTGGACAACTCTGGGGCCAACGTCCTGACTTTC.

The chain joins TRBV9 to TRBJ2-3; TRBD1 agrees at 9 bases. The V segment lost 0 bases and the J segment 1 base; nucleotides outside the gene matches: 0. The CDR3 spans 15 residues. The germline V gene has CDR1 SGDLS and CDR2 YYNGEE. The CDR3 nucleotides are TGTGCCAGCAGCGTAGACAGGGGGCGCACAGATACGCAGTATTTT. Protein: CASSVDRGRTDTQYF.

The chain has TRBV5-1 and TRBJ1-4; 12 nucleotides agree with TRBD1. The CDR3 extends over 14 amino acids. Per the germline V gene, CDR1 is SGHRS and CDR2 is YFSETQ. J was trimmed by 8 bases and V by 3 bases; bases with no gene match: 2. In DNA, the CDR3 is TGCGCCAGCAGCTCGGGACAGGGGGCAGAAAAACTGTTTTTT. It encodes CASSSGQGAEKLFF. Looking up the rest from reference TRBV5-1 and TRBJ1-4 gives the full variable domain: KAGVTQTPRYLIKTRGQQVTLSCSPISGHRSVSWYQQTPGQGLQFLFEYFSETQRNKGNFPGRFSGRQFSNSRSEMNVSTLELGDSALYLCASSSGQGAEKLFFGSGTQLSVL.

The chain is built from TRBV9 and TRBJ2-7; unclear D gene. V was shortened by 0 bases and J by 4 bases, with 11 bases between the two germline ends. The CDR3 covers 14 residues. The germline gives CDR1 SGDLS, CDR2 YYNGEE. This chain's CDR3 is CASSVVTRNYEQYF. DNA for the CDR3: TGTGCCAGCAGCGTAGTAACGCGAAATTACGAGCAGTACTTC.

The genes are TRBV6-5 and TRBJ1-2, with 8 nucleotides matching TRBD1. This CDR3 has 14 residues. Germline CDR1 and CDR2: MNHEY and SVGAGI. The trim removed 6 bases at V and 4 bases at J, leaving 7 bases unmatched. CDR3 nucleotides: TGTGCCAGCAGCTTGACAGGGGAAACCTATGGCTACACCTTC. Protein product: CASSLTGETYGYTF.

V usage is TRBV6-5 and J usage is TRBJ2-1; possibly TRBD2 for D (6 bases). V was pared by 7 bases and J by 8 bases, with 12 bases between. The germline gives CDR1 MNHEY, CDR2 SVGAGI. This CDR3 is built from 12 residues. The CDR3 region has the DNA TGTGCCAGCACCGACCGGGAGTATGAGCAGTTCTTC. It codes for CASTDREYEQFF.

CDR3 residues: CAISEGQGHEKLFF. For the CDR3, the DNA is TGTGCCATCAGTGAGGGACAGGGTCATGAAAAACTGTTTTTT. The J gene is TRBJ1-4, the V gene TRBV10-3; TRBD1 matches 8 bases. Germline V lookup: CDR1 ENHRY, CDR2 SYGVKD. The CDR3 sequence is 14 residues long. The trim removed 2 bases at V and 6 bases at J, leaving 2 bases unmatched.

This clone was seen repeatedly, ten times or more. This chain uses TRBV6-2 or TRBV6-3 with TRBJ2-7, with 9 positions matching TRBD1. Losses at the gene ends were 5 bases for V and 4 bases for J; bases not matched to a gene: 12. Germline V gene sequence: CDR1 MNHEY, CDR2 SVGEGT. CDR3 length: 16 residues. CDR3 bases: TGTGCCAGCAGTCACCCTCCGGGACAGGGTCGATACGAGCAGTACTTC. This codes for CASSHPPGQGRYEQYF.

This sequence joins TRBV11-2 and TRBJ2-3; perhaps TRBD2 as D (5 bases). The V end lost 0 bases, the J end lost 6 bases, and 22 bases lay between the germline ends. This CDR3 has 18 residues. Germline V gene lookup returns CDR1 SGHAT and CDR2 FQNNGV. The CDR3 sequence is CASSLDPLRRQPVDTQYF. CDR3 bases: TGTGCCAGCAGCTTAGATCCCCTGAGGAGGCAGCCGGTGGATACGCAGTATTTT. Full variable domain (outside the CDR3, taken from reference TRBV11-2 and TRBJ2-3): EAGVAQSPRYKIIEKRQSVAFWCNPISGHATLYWYQQILGQGPKLLIQFQNNGVVDDSQLPKDRFSAERLKGVDSTLKIQPAKLEDSAVYLCASSLDPLRRQPVDTQYFGPGTRLTVL.

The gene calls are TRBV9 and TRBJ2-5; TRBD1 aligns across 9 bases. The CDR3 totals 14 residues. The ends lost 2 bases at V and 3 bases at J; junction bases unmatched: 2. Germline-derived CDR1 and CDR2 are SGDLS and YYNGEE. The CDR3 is CASSVGQGKETQYF. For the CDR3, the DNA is TGTGCCAGCAGCGTCGGACAGGGGAAAGAGACCCAGTACTTC.

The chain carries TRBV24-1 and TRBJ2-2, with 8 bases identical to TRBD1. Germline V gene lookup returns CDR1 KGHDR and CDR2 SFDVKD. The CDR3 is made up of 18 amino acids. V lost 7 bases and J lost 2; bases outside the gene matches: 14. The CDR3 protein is CATRGKNTGQVNTGELFF. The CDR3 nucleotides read TGTGCCACCAGGGGAAAAAATACGGGACAGGTCAACACCGGGGAGCTGTTTTTT.

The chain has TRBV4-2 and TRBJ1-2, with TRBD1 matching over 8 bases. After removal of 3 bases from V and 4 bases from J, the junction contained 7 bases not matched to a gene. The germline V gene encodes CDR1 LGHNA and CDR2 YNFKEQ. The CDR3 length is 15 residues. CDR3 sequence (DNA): TGTGCCAGCAGCCAGGTACAGGGGGGAGGCTATGGCTACACCTTC. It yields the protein CASSQVQGGGYGYTF.

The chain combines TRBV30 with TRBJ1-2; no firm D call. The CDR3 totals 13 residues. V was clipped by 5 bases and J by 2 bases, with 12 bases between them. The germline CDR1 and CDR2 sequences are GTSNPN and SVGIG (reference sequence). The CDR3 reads CAWELEGNYGYTF. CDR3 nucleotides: TGTGCCTGGGAACTCGAGGGCAACTATGGCTACACCTTC.

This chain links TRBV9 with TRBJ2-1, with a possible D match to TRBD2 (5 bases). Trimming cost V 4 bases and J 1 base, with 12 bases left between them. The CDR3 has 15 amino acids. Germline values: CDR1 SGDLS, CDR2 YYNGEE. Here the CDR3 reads CASSLRTGSYNEQFF. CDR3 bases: TGTGCCAGCAGCTTACGGACTGGATCCTACAATGAGCAGTTCTTC.

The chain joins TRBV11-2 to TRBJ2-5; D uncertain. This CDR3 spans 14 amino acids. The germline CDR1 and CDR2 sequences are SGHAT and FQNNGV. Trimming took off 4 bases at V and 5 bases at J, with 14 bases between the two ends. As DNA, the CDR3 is TGTGCCAGCAGCTCCCGGGTTAACCGGGAGACCCAGTACTTC. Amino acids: CASSSRVNRETQYF.

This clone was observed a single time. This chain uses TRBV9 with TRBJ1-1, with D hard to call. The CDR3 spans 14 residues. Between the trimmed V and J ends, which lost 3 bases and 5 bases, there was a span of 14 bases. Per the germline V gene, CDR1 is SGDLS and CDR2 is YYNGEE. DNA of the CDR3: TGTGCCAGCAGCGCAGAAGACTGGCTGACTGAAGCTTTCTTT. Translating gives CASSAEDWLTEAFF.

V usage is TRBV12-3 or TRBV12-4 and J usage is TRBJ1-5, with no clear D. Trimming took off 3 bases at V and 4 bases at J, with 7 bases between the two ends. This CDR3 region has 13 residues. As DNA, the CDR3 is TGTGCCAGCAGTTTGGTCAGTAATCAGCCCCAGCATTTT. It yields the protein CASSLVSNQPQHF.

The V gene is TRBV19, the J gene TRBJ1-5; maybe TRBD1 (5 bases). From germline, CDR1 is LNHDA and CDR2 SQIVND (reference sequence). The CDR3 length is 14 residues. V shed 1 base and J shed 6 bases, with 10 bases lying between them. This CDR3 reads CASSIGAGPQPQHF. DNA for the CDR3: TGTGCCAGTAGTATAGGAGCAGGGCCTCAGCCCCAGCATTTT.

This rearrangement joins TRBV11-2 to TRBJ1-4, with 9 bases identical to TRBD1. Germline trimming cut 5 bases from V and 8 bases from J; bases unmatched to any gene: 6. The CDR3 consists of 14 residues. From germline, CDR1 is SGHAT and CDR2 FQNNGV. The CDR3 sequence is CASSPQGAGEKLFF. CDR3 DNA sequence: TGTGCCAGCAGCCCACAGGGGGCCGGAGAAAAACTGTTTTTT.

The CDR3 spells CASSSRGGGQPQHF. The DNA of the CDR3 is TGTGCCAGCAGCTCACGAGGGGGCGGTCAGCCCCAGCATTTT. This rearrangement joins TRBV7-2 to TRBJ1-5; 7 positions agree with TRBD1. Losses at the gene ends were 4 bases for V and 6 bases for J; bases not matched to a gene: 6. CDR1 is SGHTA and CDR2 is FQGNSA in the germline V gene. The CDR3 extends over 14 amino acids.

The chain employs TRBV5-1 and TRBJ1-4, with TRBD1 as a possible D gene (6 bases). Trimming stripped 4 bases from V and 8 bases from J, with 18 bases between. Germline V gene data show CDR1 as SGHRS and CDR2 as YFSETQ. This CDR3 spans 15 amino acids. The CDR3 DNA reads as TGCGCCAGCAGCAAAGGAGGGGGGGCGAACGAAAAACTGTTTTTT. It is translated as CASSKGGGANEKLFF.

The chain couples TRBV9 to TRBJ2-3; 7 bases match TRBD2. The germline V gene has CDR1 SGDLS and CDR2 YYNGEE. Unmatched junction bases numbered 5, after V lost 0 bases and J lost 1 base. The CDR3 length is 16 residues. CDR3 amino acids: CASSVVVGGGTDTQYF. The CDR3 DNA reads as TGTGCCAGCAGCGTAGTCGTGGGAGGGGGCACAGATACGCAGTATTTT.